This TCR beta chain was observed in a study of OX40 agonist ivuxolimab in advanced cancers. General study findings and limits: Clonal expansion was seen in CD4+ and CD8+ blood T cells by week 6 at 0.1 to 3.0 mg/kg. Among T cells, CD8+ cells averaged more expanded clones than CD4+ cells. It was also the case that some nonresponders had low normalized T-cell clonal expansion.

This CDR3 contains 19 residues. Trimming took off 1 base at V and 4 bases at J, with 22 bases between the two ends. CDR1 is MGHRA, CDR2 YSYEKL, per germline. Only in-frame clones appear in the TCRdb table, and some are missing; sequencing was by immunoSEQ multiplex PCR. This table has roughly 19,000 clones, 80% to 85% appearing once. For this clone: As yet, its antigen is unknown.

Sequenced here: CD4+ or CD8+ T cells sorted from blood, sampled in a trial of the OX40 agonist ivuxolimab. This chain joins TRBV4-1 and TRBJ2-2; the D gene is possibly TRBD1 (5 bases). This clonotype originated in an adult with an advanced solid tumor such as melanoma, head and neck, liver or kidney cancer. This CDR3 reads CASSQGRRLWQGSTGELFF. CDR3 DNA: TGCGCCAGCAGCCAAGGTCGCAGGCTGTGGCAGGGCTCCACCGGGGAGCTGTTTTTT.